The clone carrying this TCR beta chain was seen a few times. Antigen specificity is unknown. These data originate in a study of T-cell reconstitution after alpha-beta-depleted transplantation in children. Unique molecular identifiers were used to barcode this TCRbeta library. TCRdb re-called the PCR reads through MiXCR, storing one row per CDR3 protein. The sample lists roughly 300,000 distinct CDR3 sequences; approximately 10% were seen once. Findings and caveats of the study: There were reportedly several hundred expanded graft clones from which alpha-beta T cells came about two months after transplant. When one year had passed after transplant, most T-cell counts and diversity came from newly produced T cells. In some patients, recipient T cells and intrathymic progenitors surviving conditioning explained high day-60 diversity.

The CDR3 loop spans 16 amino acids. The junction had 9 bases not matched to a gene; V was cut back by 2 bases and J by 7 bases. Germline assignment: CDR1 SGHTA and CDR2 FQGNSA. The material sequenced was peripheral blood, taken 180 days after TCRalphabeta/CD19-depleted stem cell transplant. The source of this sequence is a male patient between 2 and 15 years old who had a stem cell transplant for chronic granulomatous disease, so the T cells may come from the graft donor. J is TRBJ1-5 and V is TRBV7-2; 9 positions match TRBD1. CDR3 sequence reads: CASSLTQGALRQPQHF. The CDR3 DNA follows: TGTGCCAGCAGCTTAACACAGGGGGCATTGAGGCAGCCCCAGCATTTT.